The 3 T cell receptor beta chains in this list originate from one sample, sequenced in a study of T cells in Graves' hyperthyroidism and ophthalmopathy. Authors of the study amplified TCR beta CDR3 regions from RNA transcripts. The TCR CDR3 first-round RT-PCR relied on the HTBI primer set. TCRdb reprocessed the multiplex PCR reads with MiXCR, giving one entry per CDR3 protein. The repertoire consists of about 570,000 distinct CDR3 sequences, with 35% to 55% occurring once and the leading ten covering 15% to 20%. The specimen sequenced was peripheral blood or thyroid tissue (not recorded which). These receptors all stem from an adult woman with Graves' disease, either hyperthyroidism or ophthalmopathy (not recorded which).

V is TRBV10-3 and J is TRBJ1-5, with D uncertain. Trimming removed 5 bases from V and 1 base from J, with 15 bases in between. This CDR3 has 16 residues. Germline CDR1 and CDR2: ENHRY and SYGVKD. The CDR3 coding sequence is TGTGCCATCAGTCGAACACCCTTAGGGAGCAATCAGCCCCAGCATTTT. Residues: CAISRTPLGSNQPQHF.

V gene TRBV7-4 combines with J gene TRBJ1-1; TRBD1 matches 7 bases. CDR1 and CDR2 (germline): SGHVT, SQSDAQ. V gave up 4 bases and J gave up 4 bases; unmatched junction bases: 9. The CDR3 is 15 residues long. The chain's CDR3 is CASSSPGGKGTEAFF. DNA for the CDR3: TGTGCCAGCAGCTCACCAGGGGGTAAGGGCACTGAAGCTTTCTTT.

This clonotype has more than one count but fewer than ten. For the CDR3, the DNA is TGTGCCAGCAGTCCCCTTGGCGGGAGGCGGGGGGAGACCCAGTACTTC. This sequence encodes CASSPLGGRRGETQYF. The rearrangement uses TRBV28 and TRBJ2-5; 8 bases align to TRBD2. Germline V lookup: CDR1 MDHEN, CDR2 SYDVKM. Losses at the gene ends were 5 bases for V and 5 bases for J; bases not matched to a gene: 13. The CDR3 has 16 residues.